The 21 T cell receptor beta chains reported below all come from one sample, sequenced in a study of T cell responses to AZD1222 COVID-19 vaccine. Measured with immunoSEQ multiplex PCR; TCRdb has only the in-frame clones, and not every one. The table shows tens of thousands of clones, with around 83% occurring only once. Here the sequenced sample was peripheral blood, taken on day 0 of AZD1222 vaccination. The receptors stem from an adult in good health.

The chain joins TRBV6-5 to TRBJ1-1; 8 bases line up with TRBD1. V was clipped by 2 bases and J by 5 bases; unmatched bases: 7. Germline CDR1 and CDR2: MNHEY and SVGAGI. CDR3 length: 15 amino acids. The CDR3 spells CASSYGWTGRTEAFF. DNA for the CDR3: TGTGCCAGCAGTTACGGCTGGACAGGGCGAACTGAAGCTTTCTTT.

This clone was recorded a few times. Here the CDR3 DNA reads TGCGCCAGCAGCCAGGTGGATAGTAATCAGCCCCAGCATTTT. It encodes CASSQVDSNQPQHF. This chain connects TRBV4-1 to TRBJ1-5; D not resolved. CDR1 is MGHRA and CDR2 is YSYEKL in the germline V gene. The CDR3 loop spans 14 amino acids. Trimming stripped 3 bases from V and 4 bases from J, with 10 bases between.

V usage is TRBV7-3 and J usage is TRBJ1-1; D is possibly TRBD1 (5 bases). The CDR3 is 13 residues long. The germline V gene encodes CDR1 SGHTA and CDR2 FQGTGA. Trimming removed 8 bases from V and 0 bases from J, with 10 bases in between. CDR3: CASGMGVNTEAFF. CDR3 bases: TGTGCCAGCGGCATGGGGGTGAACACTGAAGCTTTCTTT.

This chain connects TRBV7-9 to TRBJ2-5; the match to TRBD2 covers 9 bases. CDR1 and CDR2 from the germline V gene are SEHNR and FQNEAQ (reference sequence). This CDR3 region has 15 residues. V was pared by 7 bases and J by 7 bases, with 13 bases of the junction left unmatched. Here the CDR3 reads CASIATSGPYGTQYF. CDR3 coding DNA: TGTGCCAGCATCGCGACTAGCGGACCTTATGGGACCCAGTACTTC.

The chain uses TRBV5-1 and TRBJ1-2, with 9 bases lining up with TRBD1. The CDR3 is made up of 13 amino acids. V was pared by 5 bases and J by 9 bases, with 8 bases of the junction left unmatched. Germline CDR1 and CDR2: SGHRS and YFSETQ. The DNA of the CDR3 is TGCGCCAGCAGAGATACAGGGGGCCGAAGCTACACCTTC. Amino acid sequence: CASRDTGGRSYTF.

The gene calls are TRBV6-5 and TRBJ1-2; maybe TRBD1 (5 bases). V was cut by 0 bases and J by 5 bases, with 7 bases left in between. CDR1 and CDR2 from the germline V gene are MNHEY and SVGAGI. The CDR3 has 13 residues. The CDR3 reads CASSYSTDYGYTF. The DNA of the CDR3 is TGTGCCAGCAGTTACTCGACAGATTATGGCTACACCTTC.

The V call is TRBV7-6, the J call TRBJ1-1; D uncertain. The CDR3 covers 15 residues. Trimming cost V 1 base and J 8 bases, with 17 bases left between them. The germline V gene has CDR1 SGHVS and CDR2 FNYEAQ. CDR3 loop: CASSLDPGLLAEAFF. CDR3 nucleotides: TGTGCCAGCAGCTTAGATCCGGGCTTATTGGCCGAAGCTTTCTTT. Full variable domain (remainder filled in from reference TRBV7-6 and TRBJ1-1): GAGVSQSPRYKVTKRGQDVALRCDPISGHVSLYWYRQALGQGPEFLTYFNYEAQQDKSGLPNDRFSAERPEGSISTLTIQRTEQRDSAMYRCASSLDPGLLAEAFFGQGTRLTVV.

The rearrangement joins TRBV7-3 to TRBJ2-3; no clear D gene. Germline CDR1 reads SGHTA; CDR2 reads FQGTGA. V lost 4 bases to trimming and J lost 0 bases, with 11 bases between them. The CDR3 is made up of 15 amino acids. The CDR3 DNA is TGTGCCAGCAGCTACGACCCCTCTAGCACAGATACGCAGTATTTT. This gives the protein CASSYDPSSTDTQYF. Looking up the rest from reference TRBV7-3 and TRBJ2-3 gives the full variable domain: GAGVSQTPSNKVTEKGKYVELRCDPISGHTALYWYRQSLGQGPEFLIYFQGTGAADDSGLPNDRFFAVRPEGSVSTLKIQRTERGDSAVYLCASSYDPSSTDTQYFGPGTRLTVL.

Comments on this clone: The junction departs from germline at one end; a sequencing error may be responsible. The chain carries TRBV2 and TRBJ2-5, with D possibly matching TRBD2 (6 bases). The CDR3 covers 15 residues. In germline, CDR1 is SNHLY, CDR2 FYNNEI. The CDR3 loop is CVSPQAAGSQETQYF. For the CDR3, the DNA is TGTGTCAGCCCCCAGGCGGCGGGGTCCCAAGAGACCCAGTACTTC.

The V gene is TRBV20-1, the J gene TRBJ1-2; D is unresolved. The CDR3 covers 11 residues. Trimming left V 6 bases short and J 5 bases short, with 10 bases between. Germline V CDR1 and CDR2: DFQATT, SNEGSKA (reference sequence). The CDR3 DNA follows: TGCAGTGCGGCGACGGTTTATGGCTACACCTTC. Amino acid sequence: CSAATVYGYTF.

The chain is built from TRBV7-2 and TRBJ2-7; 8 bases line up with TRBD1. Trimming at V came to 1 base and at J to 3 bases, leaving 5 bases not matched to a gene. There are 15 residues in the CDR3. The germline gives CDR1 SGHTA, CDR2 FQGNSA. The CDR3 loop is CASSLESGGGYEQYF. The CDR3 DNA is TGTGCCAGCAGCTTAGAGTCAGGGGGCGGCTACGAGCAGTACTTC. Variable domain in full (rest from reference TRBV7-2 and TRBJ2-7): GAGVSQSPSNKVTEKGKDVELRCDPISGHTALYWYRQSLGQGLEFLIYFQGNSAPDKSGLPSDRFSAERTGGSVSTLTIQRTQQEDSAVYLCASSLESGGGYEQYFGPGTRLTVT.

A note on this clone: The junction differs from germline at one of its ends, possibly a read error. The gene calls are TRBV7-7 and TRBJ2-7; a weak D match, TRBD1 (6 bases). The V gene's germline CDR1 is SSHAT and CDR2 FNYEAQ (reference sequence). The CDR3 has 14 amino acids. The CDR3 spells CASSPDRSSYEQYF. The CDR3 coding sequence is TGTGCTAGCAGCCCGGACAGATCCTCCTACGAGCAGTACTTC.

The chain recombines TRBV5-1 with TRBJ2-3; D perhaps matches TRBD1 (7 bases). Germline V lookup: CDR1 SGHRS, CDR2 YFSETQ. The CDR3 length is 13 residues. The V end was cut by 6 bases, the J end by 6 bases, with 14 bases between. CDR3 sequence (DNA): TGCGCCAGCAAGGAGGGGGCTGGGGATACGCAGTATTTT. Translating it yields CASKEGAGDTQYF.

The chain recombines TRBV3-1 (or the pseudogene TRBV3-2) with TRBJ1-2, with TRBD1 as a possible D gene (5 bases). There are 13 residues in the CDR3. Trimming pared 4 bases from V and 4 bases from J, leaving 10 bases between. Germline loops: CDR1 LGHDT, CDR2 YNNKEL (reference sequence). The CDR3 nucleotides are TGTGCCAGCAGCCGCCAGGGCGCCTATGGCTACACCTTC. Encoded protein: CASSRQGAYGYTF.

This sequence joins TRBV4-3 and TRBJ2-1; D unresolved. V lost 1 base and J lost 8, with 12 bases in between. This CDR3 contains 14 residues. Germline V gene data show CDR1 as LGHNA and CDR2 as YSLEER. The DNA for the CDR3 is TGCGCCAGCAGCCAAGTGGACGGCGTGGATGAGCAGTTCTTC. Residues: CASSQVDGVDEQFF.

The V call is TRBV18, the J call TRBJ1-2; 9 bases are a match to TRBD1. J lost 5 bases, V lost 3 bases, and 13 bases had no gene match. The CDR3 has 17 amino acids. The germline V gene encodes CDR1 KGHSH and CDR2 LQKENI. This chain's CDR3 is CASSPPGTGRAWYGYTF. In nucleotides, the CDR3 is TGTGCCAGCTCACCTCCCGGGACAGGGCGTGCATGGTATGGCTACACCTTC.

The chain recombines TRBV18 with TRBJ1-5; D gene unclear. The CDR3 spans 15 residues. In germline, CDR1 is KGHSH, CDR2 LQKENI. Trimming removed 1 base from V and 3 bases from J, with 10 bases in between. The CDR3 bases are TGTGCCAGCTCACCACAGACCGGAAACAATCAGCCCCAGCATTTT. Encoded protein: CASSPQTGNNQPQHF.

V gene TRBV14 combines with J gene TRBJ2-2; possibly TRBD1 for D (5 bases). This CDR3 has 11 residues. The V gene lost 6 bases and the J gene lost 7 bases, with 6 bases spanning the gap. CDR1 SGHDN and CDR2 FVKESK come from the germline V gene. CDR3 sequence: CASRRGGELFF. The DNA for the CDR3 is TGTGCCAGCAGAAGGGGCGGGGAGCTGTTTTTT.

The chain employs TRBV7-2 and TRBJ1-3; 8 nucleotides agree with TRBD1. Looked up from germline, CDR1 is SGHTA and CDR2 is FQGNSA. With V trimmed by 2 bases and J by 0 bases, 3 bases remained unmatched. The CDR3 totals 16 residues. The CDR3: CASSLLGQDSGNTIYF. In DNA, the CDR3 is TGTGCCAGCAGCTTACTGGGACAGGACTCTGGAAACACCATATATTTT.

This chain uses TRBV27 with TRBJ2-2; TRBD2 matches 7 bases. Germline V gene sequence: CDR1 MNHEY, CDR2 SMNVEV (reference sequence). CDR3 length equals 14 residues. V lost 5 bases, J lost 7 bases, and 7 bases stayed unmatched. The CDR3 nucleotides are TGTGCCAGCAGTAGGGGAGGGGCTAACGGGGAGCTGTTTTTT. Its translation is CASSRGGANGELFF.

V gene TRBV4-3 combines with J gene TRBJ2-2; 9 nucleotides line up with TRBD1. Per the germline V gene, CDR1 is LGHNA and CDR2 is YSLEER. The CDR3 is 17 residues long. V lost 1 base and J lost 2; bases outside the gene matches: 5. The CDR3 DNA reads as TGCGCCAGCAGCCAAGCAATGGGACAGGGAAACACCGGGGAGCTGTTTTTT. Translating gives CASSQAMGQGNTGELFF.